The clone carrying this T cell receptor beta chain was counted only a few times. Its cognate antigen is unknown. At study entry, adolescents had tuberculin skin tests and IGRA screening. This entry belongs to a study of T cells in tuberculosis. Study overall: A South African cohort included IGRA-negative adolescents, latently infected IGRA-positive adolescents and adults with active tuberculosis. Study results and caveats: Active tuberculosis cases were adults; controls were adolescents.

The CDR3 is made up of 11 amino acids. Trimming pared 4 bases from V and 3 bases from J, leaving 4 bases between. Germline V gene lookup returns CDR1 MGHDK and CDR2 SYGVNS. Here immunoSEQ multiplex PCR was the method, and the copy in TCRdb shows in-frame clones only, minus some. The sample has roughly 30,000 clones, approximately 90% seen once. The sequence came from a donor between 10 and 35 years old with latent tuberculosis or without tuberculosis infection. Sample: PBMCs. This sequence joins TRBV25-1 and TRBJ2-7; no definite D call. The CDR3 bases are TGTGCCAGCAGTGGGCTCTACGAGCAGTACTTC. It is translated as CASSGLYEQYF.